These 9 T cell receptor beta chains originate from one sample sequenced in a study of tumor and adjacent non-tumor tissue in lung cancer. A modified ARM-PCR protocol with three rounds of nested PCR amplified TCRbeta. TCRdb re-called the multiplex PCR reads with MiXCR, one entry per CDR3 protein. The sample contains under 250,000 distinct CDR3 sequences, over 55% of which appear only once. No cell sorting was done before RNA was extracted from the tissue. The sample comprised lung tumor tissue. These receptors came from a man aged 55 to 69 with non-small cell lung cancer.

Details on this clonotype: Its ends do not fully match the called genes, so a read error is possible. This chain connects TRBV11-2 to TRBJ2-2; possibly TRBD2 for D (5 bases). The germline CDR1 and CDR2 sequences are SGHAT and FQNNGV. This CDR3 comprises 15 residues. The CDR3 sequence: CVSSLEGRVTGELFF. DNA of the CDR3: TGTGTCAGCAGCTTAGAGGGTAGAGTCACAGGGGAGCTGTTTTTT. Using reference TRBV11-2 and TRBJ2-2 for the parts outside the CDR3, the full variable domain is EAGVAQSPRYKIIEKRQSVAFWCNPISGHATLYWYQQILGQGPKLLIQFQNNGVVDDSQLPKDRFSAERLKGVDSTLKIQPAKLEDSAVYLCVSSLEGRVTGELFFGEGSRLTVL.

About this clonotype itself: The conserved final phenylalanine or tryptophan is absent from the CDR3, which likely points to a read error. The gene calls are TRBV20-1 and TRBJ2-1, with 10 bases fitting TRBD2. V lost 4 bases to trimming and J lost 4 bases; unmatched junction nucleotides: 1. CDR3 length: 13 amino acids. The germline gives CDR1 DFQATT, CDR2 SNEGSKA (reference sequence). CDR3 nucleotide sequence: TGCAGTGCTAAAGCGGGGGGGTACAATGAGCAGTTCTAC. Residues: CSAKAGGYNEQFY.

Turning to this clonotype: Since a much larger clone is just one base distant, this may be a read error. V and J are TRBV6-1 and TRBJ1-5, with D perhaps TRBD1 or TRBD2 (5 bases each). TRBJ2-3 matches the DNA end more closely, so the J call is doubtful. The CDR3 runs to 14 residues. In germline, CDR1 is MNHNS, CDR2 SASEGT. Here the CDR3 reads CASSVGASNQPQYF. The CDR3 coding sequence is TGTGCCAGCAGTGTTGGGGCTAGCAATCAGCCCCAGTATTTT.

This clonotype came up once. The genes are TRBV19 and TRBJ1-2; TRBD1 matches at 8 bases. CDR3 size: 14 residues. CDR1 and CDR2 from the germline V gene are LNHDA and SQIVND (reference sequence). V dropped 4 bases and J dropped 4; count of bases not matched to a gene: 5. In nucleotides, the CDR3 is TGTGCCAGTAGTAGCCGGGACAGGCTCTATGGCTACACCTTC. Amino acids: CASSSRDRLYGYTF.

Remarks on this clonotype: A read error is possible here, since a much larger clone lies one base away. The chain recombines TRBV7-3 with TRBJ2-5; D unresolved. Germline-derived CDR1 and CDR2 are SGHTA and FQGTGA. The CDR3 contains 15 residues. CDR3 DNA sequence: TGTGCCAGCAGCCTCAACCCCGGTCAGCGAGAGACCCATTACTTC. Translating it yields CASSLNPGQRETHYF.

In this sample, this clonotype turned up a few times. This could be a read error, since a much larger clone is one nucleotide away. The V and J genes are TRBV4-3 and TRBJ2-6, with D hard to call. Germline lookup yields CDR1 LGHNA and CDR2 YSLEER. The CDR3 loop spans 16 amino acids. Here the CDR3 reads CAGSQEGSSGANVLTF. The DNA of the CDR3 is TGCGCCGGCAGCCAGGAAGGTAGCTCTGGGGCCAACGTCCTGACTTTC.

This clonotype was detected a few times. V and J are TRBV20-1 and TRBJ2-7; tentatively, D is TRBD1 (6 bases). Germline loops: CDR1 DFQATT, CDR2 SNEGSKA (reference sequence). Trimming took 6 bases from V and 2 from J, leaving 14 bases between them. This CDR3 is built from 13 residues. CDR3: CSAWDTGTYEQYF. The CDR3 DNA reads TGCAGTGCATGGGACACGGGGACCTACGAGCAGTACTTC.

This clonotype occurred many times. The V gene is TRBV20-1, the J gene TRBJ2-1, with 11 bases aligning to TRBD2. The CDR3 runs to 17 residues. Trimming removed 3 bases from V and 8 bases from J; junction bases left unmatched: 15. Germline V gene sequence: CDR1 DFQATT, CDR2 SNEGSKA (reference sequence). The DNA of the CDR3 is TGCAGTGCTAGGGGCGAAGGACTAGCGGGTGCTCCAGATGAGCAGTTCTTC. The encoded protein is CSARGEGLAGAPDEQFF.

This rearrangement joins TRBV12-3 or TRBV12-4 to TRBJ2-3, with D perhaps TRBD1 (5 bases). This CDR3 comprises 11 residues. With 10 bases removed from V and 3 bases from J, the gap between germline ends came to 8 bases. Here the CDR3 DNA reads TGTGCCAACAGGCGTACAGATACGCAGTATTTT. Its protein is CANRRTDTQYF.